The clone carrying this T cell receptor beta chain was detected only once. Its antigen is unknown. The source of the sample is a study of T cells in localized non-small cell lung cancer. Study-wide findings and caveats: Of the top 100 tumor clones, median roughly 60 were in adjacent lung, approximately 30 among its top 100. Greater T cell density in blood accompanied longer overall survival. Heterogeneity is still possible, as just one tumor region was sequenced.

Profiled with immunoSEQ multiplex PCR; TCRdb holds only in-frame clones, not every one. The table shows 70,000 to 95,000 clones, with approximately 91% occurring only once. With 2 bases removed from V and 2 bases from J, the gap between germline ends came to 13 bases. The CDR3 contains 15 residues. Germline V gene data show CDR1 as SNHLY and CDR2 as FYNNEI. This TCR was recovered from a woman aged 40 to 75 with stage II squamous cell lung carcinoma. The sequenced sample was PBMCs, obtained before any cancer treatment. The V call is TRBV2, the J call TRBJ2-7, with D possibly being TRBD1 or TRBD2 (6 bases each). The CDR3 loop is CASSERGAATYEQYF. The DNA of the CDR3 is TGTGCCAGCAGTGAAAGGGGGGCGGCCACCTACGAGCAGTACTTC. The whole variable domain, filled in from reference TRBV2 and TRBJ2-7, reads EPEVTQTPSHQVTQMGQEVILRCVPISNHLYFYWYRQILGQKVEFLVSFYNNEISEKSEIFDDQFSVERPDGSNFTLKIRSTKLEDSAMYFCASSERGAATYEQYFGPGTRLTVT.